These T cell receptor beta chains were read from a single sample in a study of blood T cell repertoires in COVID-19. Sequenced by immunoSEQ multiplex PCR; TCRdb stores in-frame clones only, minus some. The sample has roughly 410,000 clones; about 90% are singletons. The sequenced sample consisted of peripheral blood. These receptors came from a woman aged 60-75 years with COVID-19, enrolled during active disease. The CDR3 runs from the conserved cysteine through the conserved F or W. The D gene is left open where the match is weak. Not every row has a clone size; where given, it reads once, few, many or a size class.

TRBD1	TRBV18	TRBJ2-2	-	CASSPSAGGTGELFF	TGTGCCAGCTCACCATCGGCAGGGGGTACCGGGGAGCTGTTTTTT
TRBD1	TRBV5-1	TRBJ1-2	-	CASSLPQGAGNYGYTF	TGCGCCAGCAGCCTGCCGCAGGGGGCAGGGAACTATGGCTACACCTTC
-	TRBV10-3	TRBJ2-7	-	CAIRKERSYEQYF	TGTGCCATCAGAAAGGAGAGGTCCTACGAGCAGTACTTC
-	TRBV28	TRBJ1-2	-	CASSSINGQWNYGYTF	TGTGCCAGCAGTTCGATCAACGGACAGTGGAACTATGGCTACACCTTC
TRBD1	TRBV19	TRBJ1-2	-	CASFPYRDRVLNNYGYTF	TGTGCCAGTTTCCCTTACCGGGACAGGGTCTTAAACAACTATGGCTACACCTTC
-	TRBV11-3	TRBJ2-2	once	CASSLDGGTGELFF	TGTGCCAGCAGCTTAGACGGGGGCACCGGGGAGCTGTTTTTT
-	TRBV6-5	TRBJ1-1	once	CASQMNTEAFF	TGTGCCAGTCAGATGAACACTGAAGCTTTCTTT
-	TRBV7-2	TRBJ1-6	once	CASSLLSLSNASPLHF	TGTGCCAGCAGCTTATTATCCCTATCAAATGCTTCACCCCTCCACTTT
TRBD1	TRBV6-1	TRBJ1-2	-	CASSEMGTGRLGYGYTF	TGTGCCAGCAGTGAAATGGGGACAGGACGCTTGGGATATGGCTACACCTTC
-	TRBV4-2	TRBJ1-1	-	CASSQDWSGTEAFF	TGTGCCAGCAGCCAAGACTGGAGTGGGACTGAAGCTTTCTTT
-	TRBV10-3	TRBJ1-1	-	CAIRPQGTMNTEAFF	TGTGCCATCAGGCCTCAGGGGACAATGAACACTGAAGCTTTCTTT
-	TRBV30	TRBJ1-2	-	CAWESGTPYYGYTF	TGTGCCTGGGAAAGCGGGACACCTTACTATGGCTACACCTTC
-	TRBV5-1	TRBJ2-3	-	CASSPRTSRLRDPPDTQYF	TGCGCCAGCAGCCCCCGCACATCGAGATTGCGGGACCCGCCCGATACGCAGTATTTT
-	TRBV2	TRBJ1-5	-	CASSELGAQTGNQPQHF	TGTGCCAGCAGTGAGCTAGGGGCGCAGACCGGCAATCAGCCCCAGCATTTT
-	TRBV15	TRBJ1-1	-	CAKTGENTEAFF	TGTGCCAAGACAGGAGAGAACACTGAAGCTTTCTTT
TRBD2	TRBV5-4	TRBJ2-1	-	CASSRTSGAVSYNEQFF	TGTGCCAGCAGCAGGACTAGCGGGGCTGTCTCCTACAATGAGCAGTTCTTC
TRBD2	TRBV30	TRBJ2-2	-	CAWSGLAGGLNTGELFF	TGTGCCTGGAGTGGGCTAGCGGGGGGCCTAAACACCGGGGAGCTGTTTTTT
TRBD1	TRBV6-6	TRBJ1-4	-	CASSEDRVFEKLFF	TGTGCCAGCAGCGAGGACAGGGTGTTTGAAAAACTGTTTTTT
-	TRBV3-1/TRBV3-2	TRBJ2-3	-	CASSQGQGFRYF	TGTGCCAGCAGCCAAGGGCAGGGGTTTCGGTATTTT
TRBD1	TRBV5-1	TRBJ2-7	-	CASSVGQVDHEQYF	TGCGCCAGCAGCGTGGGACAGGTCGACCACGAGCAGTACTTC
TRBD1	TRBV7-3	TRBJ1-6	-	CASSFGQGTNSPLHF	TGTGCCAGCAGCTTCGGACAGGGGACAAATTCACCCCTCCACTTT
TRBD1	TRBV19	TRBJ1-2	-	CASSRRGGTVIFYGYTF	TGTGCCAGTAGCCGGAGGGGTGGGACAGTCATTTTCTATGGCTACACCTTC
TRBD1	TRBV19	TRBJ1-1	-	CASSIGRDRAYTEAFF	TGTGCCAGTAGTATAGGGCGTGACAGGGCTTACACTGAAGCTTTCTTT